Listed here are 28 T cell receptor beta chains from one sample, sequenced in a study of control samples from healthy donors and cancer patients. The protocol was immunoSEQ multiplex PCR, while the TCRdb copy is restricted to in-frame clones and leaves out a portion. The sample lists approximately 100,000 clones; more than 85% were seen once. The sequencing input was blood. The receptors were gathered from a woman aged 45-65 years in good health.

This chain uses TRBV6-5 with TRBJ2-7, with TRBD2 matching 7 bases. This CDR3 spans 15 amino acids. In germline, CDR1 is MNHEY, CDR2 SVGAGI. Trimming took 5 bases from V and 4 from J; bases not matched to a gene: 11. The CDR3 region is CASSPRTSLGYEQYF. The CDR3 DNA sequence: TGTGCCAGCAGTCCTAGGACTAGTTTGGGATACGAGCAGTACTTC.

J is TRBJ2-6 and V is TRBV5-4; 10 bases align to TRBD1. CDR1 and CDR2 (germline): SGHNT, YYREEE (reference sequence). The CDR3 runs to 18 residues. Germline trimming cut 0 bases from V and 3 bases from J; bases unmatched to any gene: 6. The CDR3 region has the DNA TGTGCCAGCAGCTTGGGGGGACAGGGGACCTTTGGGGCCAACGTCCTGACTTTC. It is translated as CASSLGGQGTFGANVLTF. The complete variable domain, with remaining parts taken from reference TRBV5-4 and TRBJ2-6, reads ETGVTQSPTHLIKTRGQQVTLRCSSQSGHNTVSWYQQALGQGPQFIFQYYREEENGRGNFPPRFSGLQFPNYSSELNVNALELDDSALYLCASSLGGQGTFGANVLTFGAGSRLTVL.

The chain uses TRBV2 and TRBJ2-3; D call uncertain. CDR3 length: 15 residues. CDR1 and CDR2 from the germline V gene are SNHLY and FYNNEI. V was pared by 3 bases and J by 1 base, with 11 bases between. The DNA for the CDR3 is TGTGCCAGCAGTGAGAATGGGCAGCGCACAGATACGCAGTATTTT. Translated: CASSENGQRTDTQYF.

The chain carries TRBV2 and TRBJ1-5; 11 bases align to TRBD1. Per germline, CDR1 SNHLY and CDR2 FYNNEI. Unmatched junction bases numbered 3, after V lost 6 bases and J lost 5 bases. The CDR3 covers 14 residues. CDR3 coding DNA: TGTGCCAGCAGGGACAGGGGGCTTTATCAGCCCCAGCATTTT. It encodes CASRDRGLYQPQHF.

The chain couples TRBV6-5 to TRBJ1-6; a weak D match, TRBD1 (5 bases). In germline, CDR1 is MNHEY, CDR2 SVGAGI. The CDR3 has 14 amino acids. V was pared by 7 bases and J by 7 bases, with 14 bases between. CDR3 sequence (DNA): TGTGCCAGCAATCGGGACGGGGGGAATTCACCCCTCCACTTT. It translates to CASNRDGGNSPLHF.

The chain is built from TRBV7-3 and TRBJ2-5; D is unresolved. Deletions cut 3 bases from V and 5 bases from J, with 10 bases between. Germline CDR1 SGHTA, CDR2 FQGTGA. The CDR3 sequence is 13 residues long. DNA for the CDR3: TGTGCCAGCAGCTTGGTCGGCAGGGAGACCCAGTACTTC. Translated, it gives CASSLVGRETQYF.

V usage is TRBV24-1 and J usage is TRBJ1-5; D unresolved. CDR3 length equals 12 residues. V was clipped by 0 bases and J by 9 bases, with 5 bases between them. Per germline, CDR1 KGHDR and CDR2 SFDVKD. The CDR3 reads CATSDLNGPQHF. CDR3 coding DNA: TGTGCCACCAGTGATTTGAATGGGCCCCAGCATTTT.

J is TRBJ1-2 and V is TRBV7-2; D uncertain. V was clipped by 3 bases and J by 1 base, with 9 bases between them. CDR3 size: 14 residues. CDR1 and CDR2 from the germline V gene are SGHTA and FQGNSA. In nucleotides, the CDR3 is TGTGCCAGCAGCTTCGTTCGCGTTAACTATGGCTACACCTTC. Translation gives CASSFVRVNYGYTF.

The chain uses TRBV30 and TRBJ1-2; 10 positions agree with TRBD1. The CDR3 contains 17 residues. V shed 1 base and J 6 bases; nucleotides not matched to a gene: 14. Per germline, CDR1 GTSNPN and CDR2 SVGIG (reference sequence). The CDR3 is CAWSAFSGTGEGNGYTF. CDR3 in DNA: TGTGCCTGGAGTGCCTTTTCCGGGACAGGGGAAGGAAATGGCTACACCTTC.

The chain has TRBV9 and TRBJ1-3; no firm D call. V lost 0 bases and J 0 bases, leaving 13 bases between the germline ends. CDR1 is SGDLS and CDR2 is YYNGEE in the germline V gene. The CDR3 has 17 amino acids. CDR3 protein: CASSVGAGSYSGNTIYF. The DNA of the CDR3 is TGTGCCAGCAGCGTAGGGGCGGGCAGCTACTCTGGAAACACCATATATTTT.

The gene calls are TRBV9 and TRBJ2-2, with D possibly TRBD2 on 6 matching bases. Germline values: CDR1 SGDLS, CDR2 YYNGEE. V lost 3 bases and J lost 0, with 9 bases in between. The CDR3 covers 15 residues. CDR3 bases: TGTGCCAGCAGCGGGGGACTTACGAACACCGGGGAGCTGTTTTTT. Amino acids: CASSGGLTNTGELFF.

This chain joins TRBV19 and TRBJ1-6; TRBD1 might be the D (6 bases). The CDR3 is 16 residues long. Germline loops: CDR1 LNHDA, CDR2 SQIVND (reference sequence). The V and J ends lost 1 base and 10 bases respectively, with 17 bases between them. In DNA, the CDR3 is TGTGCCAGTAGTATAGGCCCCGGACAGAGAACCTCACCCCTCCACTTT. Its protein product is CASSIGPGQRTSPLHF.

This sequence joins TRBV19 and TRBJ2-2, with 7 nucleotides matching TRBD1. The CDR3 has 15 residues. CDR1 and CDR2 from the germline V gene are LNHDA and SQIVND (reference sequence). Losses at the gene ends were 5 bases for V and 7 bases for J; bases not matched to a gene: 10. CDR3 in DNA: TGTGCCAGTAGTTACGAGACAGGGTCTATCGGGGAGCTGTTTTTT. Protein product: CASSYETGSIGELFF.

The V and J genes are TRBV5-1 and TRBJ2-1; weak D call: TRBD2 (6 bases). Germline CDR1 SGHRS, CDR2 YFSETQ. Trimming removed 1 base at V and 2 bases at J, with 13 bases between. This CDR3 comprises 16 residues. CDR3 bases: TGCGCCAGCAGCTTGAGAGTCGGGGGTGCCTACAATGAGCAGTTCTTC. The encoded protein is CASSLRVGGAYNEQFF. The full variable domain, with the rest looked up from reference TRBV5-1 and TRBJ2-1, is KAGVTQTPRYLIKTRGQQVTLSCSPISGHRSVSWYQQTPGQGLQFLFEYFSETQRNKGNFPGRFSGRQFSNSRSEMNVSTLELGDSALYLCASSLRVGGAYNEQFFGPGTRLTVL.

This clone was seen more than once but under ten times. V gene TRBV7-9 combines with J gene TRBJ1-1; D is possibly TRBD1 (5 bases). CDR3 size: 14 residues. Trimming stripped 6 bases from V and 2 bases from J, with 13 bases between. CDR1 is SEHNR, CDR2 FQNEAQ, per germline (reference sequence). Here the CDR3 DNA reads TGTGCCAGCAGGCAAGACAGCCCCAACACTGAAGCTTTCTTT. Its protein is CASRQDSPNTEAFF.

The V call is TRBV4-3, the J call TRBJ2-1, with unresolved D. V was shortened by 1 base and J by 5 bases, with 6 bases between the two germline ends. The germline gives CDR1 LGHNA, CDR2 YSLEER. CDR3 length equals 13 residues. This CDR3 reads CASSQGGDNEQFF. The CDR3 DNA sequence: TGCGCCAGCAGCCAAGGTGGGGACAATGAGCAGTTCTTC.

This chain joins TRBV15 and TRBJ2-5; the D gene could be TRBD1 or TRBD2 (5 bases each). Germline V lookup: CDR1 LNHNV, CDR2 YYDKDF (reference sequence). The length of the CDR3 is 16 residues. V was shortened by 2 bases and J by 2 bases, with 15 bases between the two germline ends. CDR3 loop: CATSRNYPGPQETQYF. The CDR3 DNA sequence: TGTGCCACCAGCAGAAATTACCCGGGACCTCAAGAGACCCAGTACTTC.

The rearrangement uses TRBV4-1 and TRBJ1-5; the D is unclear. Per germline, CDR1 MGHRA and CDR2 YSYEKL. Trimming left V 0 bases short and J 4 bases short, with 16 bases between. This CDR3 spans 17 amino acids. The CDR3 spells CASSQDRPGQSNQPQHF. CDR3 sequence (DNA): TGCGCCAGCAGCCAAGATCGCCCCGGGCAGTCTAATCAGCCCCAGCATTTT.

The chain couples TRBV5-6 to TRBJ2-7; 7 bases map to TRBD1. Per the germline V gene, CDR1 is SGHDT and CDR2 is YYEEEE. This CDR3 contains 14 residues. V lost 0 bases to trimming and J lost 0 bases; unmatched junction nucleotides: 0. The chain's CDR3 is CASSLAGGSYEQYV. As DNA, the CDR3 is TGTGCCAGCAGCTTGGCAGGGGGCTCCTACGAGCAGTACGTC.

DNA for the CDR3: TGTGCCAGCACCCGGACGGGTGGCTACACCTTC. Its protein is CASTRTGGYTF. This sequence joins TRBV12-3 or TRBV12-4 and TRBJ1-2; D remains ambiguous. The CDR3 loop spans 11 amino acids. Trimming stripped 7 bases from V and 7 bases from J, with 10 bases between.

As DNA, the CDR3 is TGTGCCAGTAAAGCAGCCTCCTATAATTCACCCCTCCACTTT. Amino acids: CASKAASYNSPLHF. The chain uses TRBV19 and TRBJ1-6; D is ambiguous. The CDR3 runs to 14 residues. The V end lost 7 bases, the J end lost 0 bases, and 7 bases lay between the germline ends. Germline lookup yields CDR1 LNHDA and CDR2 SQIVND (reference sequence).

This sequence joins TRBV18 and TRBJ1-2, with 7 bases that match TRBD1. Germline CDR1 and CDR2: KGHSH and LQKENI. The ends lost 8 bases at V and 0 bases at J; junction bases unmatched: 6. The CDR3 loop spans 14 amino acids. CDR3 protein: CASITGQSNYGYTF. For the CDR3, the DNA is TGTGCCAGCATAACGGGACAGTCTAACTATGGCTACACCTTC.

This sequence joins TRBV5-1 and TRBJ2-1; D not resolved. The CDR3 has 14 amino acids. Germline-derived CDR1 and CDR2 are SGHRS and YFSETQ. Trimming took 1 base from V and 3 from J, leaving 8 bases between them. CDR3: CASSLSGNYNEQFF. The CDR3 DNA sequence: TGCGCCAGCAGCTTGTCTGGGAACTACAATGAGCAGTTCTTC.

The genes are TRBV5-1 and TRBJ1-3; D may be TRBD1 (5 bases). Trimming pared 3 bases from V and 4 bases from J, leaving 11 bases between. CDR1 SGHRS and CDR2 YFSETQ come from the germline V gene. CDR3 length: 14 residues. The CDR3 nucleotides are TGCGCCAGCAGCTCAGGGTCTGCCGGAAACACCATATATTTT. Translating gives CASSSGSAGNTIYF. The complete variable domain, with remaining parts taken from reference TRBV5-1 and TRBJ1-3, reads KAGVTQTPRYLIKTRGQQVTLSCSPISGHRSVSWYQQTPGQGLQFLFEYFSETQRNKGNFPGRFSGRQFSNSRSEMNVSTLELGDSALYLCASSSGSAGNTIYFGEGSWLTVV.

The V call is TRBV18, the J call TRBJ2-7; no reliable D call. CDR3 size: 12 residues. The ends were cut back, 2 bases at V and 4 bases at J, with 6 bases in the middle. Germline-derived CDR1 and CDR2 are KGHSH and LQKENI. CDR3 coding DNA: TGTGCCAGCTCACCAAATCGGTACGAGCAGTACTTC. Translation: CASSPNRYEQYF.

This chain uses TRBV29-1 with TRBJ2-1, with D unclear. Germline values: CDR1 SQVTM, CDR2 ANQGSEA. This CDR3 is 13 amino acids long. V was shortened by 4 bases and J by 1 base, with 8 bases between the two germline ends. The DNA for the CDR3 is TGCAGCGTTGTGAGTAGATCCTACAATGAGCAGTTCTTC. Translating it yields CSVVSRSYNEQFF.

The gene calls are TRBV18 and TRBJ2-1; TRBD1 matches 8 bases. After removal of 2 bases from V and 7 bases from J, the junction contained 4 bases not matched to a gene. Per germline, CDR1 KGHSH and CDR2 LQKENI. The CDR3 consists of 14 residues. The CDR3 sequence: CASSPRTGLNEQFF. The CDR3 DNA reads as TGTGCCAGCTCACCAAGGACAGGGCTAAATGAGCAGTTCTTC.

The chain carries TRBV6-5 and TRBJ1-4; weak D call: TRBD1 (5 bases). The CDR3 length is 14 residues. CDR1 and CDR2 from the germline V gene are MNHEY and SVGAGI. V lost 6 bases, J lost 5 bases, and 13 bases lay in between. The CDR3 nucleotides are TGTGCCAGCAGCACACAATGGGGGAATGAAAAACTGTTTTTT. Encoded protein: CASSTQWGNEKLFF.